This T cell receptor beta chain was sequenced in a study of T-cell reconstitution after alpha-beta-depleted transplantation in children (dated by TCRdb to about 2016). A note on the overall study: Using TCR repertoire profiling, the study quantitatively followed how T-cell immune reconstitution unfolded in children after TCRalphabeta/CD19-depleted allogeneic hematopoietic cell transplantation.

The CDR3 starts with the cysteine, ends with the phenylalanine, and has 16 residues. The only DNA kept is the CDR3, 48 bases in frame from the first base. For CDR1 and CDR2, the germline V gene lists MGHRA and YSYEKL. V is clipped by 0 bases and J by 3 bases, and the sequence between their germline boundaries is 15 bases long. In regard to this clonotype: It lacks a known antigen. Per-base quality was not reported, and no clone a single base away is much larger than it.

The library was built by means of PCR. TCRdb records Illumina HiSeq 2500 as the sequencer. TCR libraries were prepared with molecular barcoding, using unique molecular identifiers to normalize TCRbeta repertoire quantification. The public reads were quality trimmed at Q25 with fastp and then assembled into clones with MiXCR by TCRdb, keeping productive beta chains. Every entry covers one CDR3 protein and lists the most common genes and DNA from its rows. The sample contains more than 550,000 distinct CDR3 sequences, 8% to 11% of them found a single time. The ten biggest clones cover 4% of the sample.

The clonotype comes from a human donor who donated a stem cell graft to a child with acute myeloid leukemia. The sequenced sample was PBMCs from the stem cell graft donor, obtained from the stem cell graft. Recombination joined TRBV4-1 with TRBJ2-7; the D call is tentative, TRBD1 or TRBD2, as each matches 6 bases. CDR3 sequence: CASSQDGGGTLYEQYF. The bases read TGCGCCAGCAGCCAAGATGGAGGGGGGACCCTCTACGAGCAGTACTTC.